The rows below give T cell receptor beta chains drawn from one sample of a study of T-cell reconstitution after alpha-beta-depleted transplantation in children. Using its own MiXCR run on the PCR reads, TCRdb lists one record per CDR3 protein. The sample has about 690,000 distinct CDR3 sequences, approximately 16% seen once. The sample was PBMCs from the stem cell graft donor, taken from the stem cell graft. Receptors were obtained from a human donor who donated a stem cell graft to a child with acute myeloid leukemia. Both conserved end residues are part of each CDR3. A D gene is named only where the DNA matches it firmly. For some rows the clone size is stated as once, few or many, or as a class when expanded; others skip it.

d_gene | abundance | j_gene | v_gene | CDR3nt | CDR3aa
. | . | TRBJ1-2 | TRBV28 | TGTGCCAGCAGTCCCCGGTGGGCCCCGAGGGGCTACACCTTC | CASSPRWAPRGYTF
. | . | TRBJ1-6 | TRBV24-1 | TGTGCCACCAGTGACCCGACAACTAGCGAGAGATCCCTCCACTTT | CATSDPTTSERSLHF
. | . | TRBJ2-6 | TRBV7-3 | TGTGCCAGCAGTTTACAGGGATTTGGGGCCAACGTCCTGACTTTC | CASSLQGFGANVLTF
. | . | TRBJ2-5 | TRBV5-1 | TGCGCCAGCAGCTTGGGGTACACCGGGACATTCGGAGAGACCCAGTACTTC | CASSLGYTGTFGETQYF
. | . | TRBJ2-1 | TRBV4-3 | TGCGCCAGCAGCCAACGAACCCCAGGGGCGTCCTACAATGAGCAGTTCTTC | CASSQRTPGASYNEQFF
TRBD2 | many | TRBJ2-7 | TRBV20-1 | TGCAGTGCTCGGTCCAGGACTAGTGACTACGAGCAGTACTTC | CSARSRTSDYEQYF
TRBD2 | . | TRBJ2-3 | TRBV5-1 | TGCGCCAGCAGCTTGAGTCGGGGGGCAGATACGCAGTATTTT | CASSLSRGADTQYF
. | many | TRBJ2-2 | TRBV5-6 | TGTGCCAGCAGCCGCGAGATGGAGCTGTTTTTT | CASSREMELFF
TRBD2 | . | TRBJ2-1 | TRBV20-1 | TGCAGTGCCCCCCCTTTACTAGCGGGGGGTGAGCAGTTCTTC | CSAPPLLAGGEQFF
. | many | TRBJ2-7 | TRBV29-1 | TGCAGCGCCGGGGGCCACACCTACGAGCAGTACTTC | CSAGGHTYEQYF
TRBD1 | many | TRBJ1-1 | TRBV10-3 | TGTGCCATCAGTGATACAGGGGGCACTGAAGCTTTCTTT | CAISDTGGTEAFF
. | . | TRBJ1-6 | TRBV4-1 | TGCGCCAGCAGCCAAGATCCCAGGAGCTCCTATAATTCACCCCTCCACTTT | CASSQDPRSSYNSPLHF
TRBD1 | many | TRBJ1-5 | TRBV12-3/TRBV12-4 | TGTGCCAGCACCCCAGGGGGGGACAATCAGCCCCAGCATTTT | CASTPGGDNQPQHF
. | many | TRBJ2-3 | TRBV7-2 | TGTGCCAGCAGCTTAGTAGTTCTCCCTGGGGATACGCAGTATTTT | CASSLVVLPGDTQYF
. | . | TRBJ2-1 | TRBV21-1 | TGTGCCAGCAGCAAATGTTCGGAGGGGAGCAATGAGCAGTTCTTC | CASSKCSEGSNEQFF
TRBD2 | few | TRBJ2-3 | TRBV20-1 | TGCAGTGCTAGAGATGGGCTAGCGGGGGGTTTGCAACTCACAGATACGCAGTATTTT | CSARDGLAGGLQLTDTQYF
TRBD2 | few | TRBJ2-5 | TRBV20-1 | TGCAGTGCTGGACGGGGGGGAGAAGAGACCCAGTACTTC | CSAGRGGEETQYF
. | . | TRBJ2-5 | TRBV7-9 | TGTGCCAGCAGCTCCCACCTCGAAGCCGGGGAGACCCAGTACTTC | CASSSHLEAGETQYF
. | few | TRBJ1-2 | TRBV12-3/TRBV12-4 | TGTGCCAGCAGTTTCCCTAAATTGTCTAACTATGGCTACACCTTC | CASSFPKLSNYGYTF
. | . | TRBJ1-5 | TRBV10-3 | TGTGCCATCAGTGCGGGACTGGATCAGCCCCAGCATTTT | CAISAGLDQPQHF
TRBD1 | many | TRBJ2-7 | TRBV5-6 | TGTGCCAGCAGCTTGGCGGGACAGGTTGACCACTACGAGCAGTACTTC | CASSLAGQVDHYEQYF
. | . | TRBJ2-2 | TRBV7-2 | TGTGCCAGCAGCTCGAGGACGATGGGGGCCGGGGAGCTGTTTTTT | CASSSRTMGAGELFF
. | few | TRBJ1-1 | TRBV20-1 | TGCAGTGCTAGAGCCCCCCGACAGGTTGATTACACTGAAGCTTTCTTT | CSARAPRQVDYTEAFF
. | many | TRBJ2-3 | TRBV20-1 | TGCAGTGCTGCGGGGCTCACAGATACGCAGTATTTT | CSAAGLTDTQYF
. | . | TRBJ2-3 | TRBV7-9 | TGTGCCAGCAGTCCCGGGACGCCTACAGATACGCAGTATTTT | CASSPGTPTDTQYF
TRBD1 | many | TRBJ1-6 | TRBV15 | TGTGCCACCAGCAAGGGGGCGTGGAATTCACCCCTCCACTTT | CATSKGAWNSPLHF
. | few | TRBJ2-3 | TRBV7-9 | TGTGCCAGCAGCGTTTCCATAGATACGCAGTATTTT | CASSVSIDTQYF
TRBD1 | many | TRBJ2-5 | TRBV20-1 | TGCAGTGCTAGCAAGGGACAGGCCCAAGAGACCCAGTACTTC | CSASKGQAQETQYF
TRBD1 | . | TRBJ1-2 | TRBV12-3/TRBV12-4 | TGTGCCAGCAGACGGTACCGGGACAGCATATATGGCTACACCTTC | CASRRYRDSIYGYTF
. | . | TRBJ1-5 | TRBV12-3/TRBV12-4 | TGTGCCAGCAGTTTGAGGGAGGACCAACGGCCCCAGCATTTT | CASSLREDQRPQHF
TRBD2 | many | TRBJ2-1 | TRBV20-1 | TGCAGTGTTAGACTAGCCAACAATGAGCAGTTCTTC | CSVRLANNEQFF
TRBD2 | many | TRBJ2-4 | TRBV20-1 | TGCAGTGCTAGAGAGGCAGCGGGGGGGACAAACATTCAGTACTTC | CSAREAAGGTNIQYF
. | . | TRBJ2-1 | TRBV6-6 | TGTGCCAGCACCTATCCCCCCCACAATGAGCAGTTCTTC | CASTYPPHNEQFF
. | . | TRBJ1-4 | TRBV11-2 | TGTGCCAGCAGCTTAGAGGAGAGCGAAAAACTGTTTTTT | CASSLEESEKLFF
. | few | TRBJ2-3 | TRBV4-1 | TGCGCCAGCAGCCAAGTTCAGTCGGATACGCAGTATTTT | CASSQVQSDTQYF
. | many | TRBJ2-7 | TRBV7-9 | TGTGCCAGCAGCCCTCCGGAGGGAAGGTACGAGCAGTACTTC | CASSPPEGRYEQYF
. | . | TRBJ2-7 | TRBV5-1 | TGCGCCAGCAGCCTTGTTGCGGGGCCAACCTACGAGCAGTACTTC | CASSLVAGPTYEQYF
. | few | TRBJ1-3 | TRBV29-1 | TGCAGCGTTGTTCCTCGGGGGGACTCTGGAAACACCATATATTTT | CSVVPRGDSGNTIYF
TRBD1 | many | TRBJ1-1 | TRBV20-1 | TGCAGTGCAGCGGGACAGGGGGGGATGAACACTGAAGCTTTCTTT | CSAAGQGGMNTEAFF
. | . | TRBJ2-3 | TRBV7-9 | TGTGCCAGCACCTCGGCCAATGGGCAGTATTTT | CASTSANGQYF